What follows is one TCR beta chain and its context. The antigen it binds to is not known. Base qualities are not at hand, and no much larger clone is one base apart. Libraries were made using multiplex PCR. Sequenced using an Illumina HiSeq 2500. TCRbeta libraries were constructed through three rounds of nested PCR with primers (Table S4) according to protocols modified from ARM-PCR. PCR products of 200-500 bp were gel-excised and purified with the QIAquick gel extraction kit before sequencing. Turning to the authors' computational methods: Reads were cleaned using Trimmomatic, were merged into complete CDR3 sequences using FLASH, and were assigned to V(D)J germline segments using MiTCR. Clonal diversity was calculated as the inverse Simpson's index using VDJtools. Productive reads were defined as in-frame sequences without a premature stop codon. TCRdb reprocessing: public reads trimmed at Q25 with fastp, clones called with MiXCR, in-frame beta chains kept. Each entry merges the rows of one CDR3 protein and shows their most common DNA and genes. These V and J calls originate from TCRdb's pipeline instead of the authors' own analysis. The sample records tens of thousands of distinct CDR3 sequences, approximately 77% of which are singletons. Roughly a tenth of the sample belongs to the ten largest clones.

RNA was isolated from bulk unsorted tissue, and RNA quality was assessed with a NanoDrop ND-1000 and an Agilent 2100. The donors were newly diagnosed lung cancer patients admitted for thoracic surgery in China from August to November 2014 who had not received prior chemotherapy. Anyone who had undergone radiotherapy or chemotherapy before, or who had another cancer at the same time, was left out of the study. Pieces of surgical tissue measuring about 1-2.1 cm3 were kept in RNAlater solution and held at -80 degrees C until needed. The data were obtained in a study of tumor and adjacent non-tumor tissue in lung cancer (dated by TCRdb to the late 2010s). At the level of the whole study: By cancer type, the cohort comprised approximately twelve adenocarcinoma patients, a couple of squamous cell carcinoma patients and 1 small cell lung cancer patient. Using bulk TCRbeta repertoires from around 14 lung cancer patients, the study set lung tumor tissue side by side with matched distant non-tumor lung tissue. For each patient, one tumor sample and one normal lung sample were taken, giving thirty paired specimens that underwent TCRbeta CDR3 sequencing. In total, sequencing yielded over 95 million productive TCRbeta reads, which works out to an average of approximately 4.1 million reads per sample. The approximately 15 enrolled patients, of whom some ten were men and 5 were women, were aged about 31 to 85 years and were diagnosed with TNM stage I to III disease.

Broader findings and caveats from the paper: Only roughly 16 patients were included in the cohort, and the need for larger samples and more detailed clinical data was noted by the authors. The top 100 clones made up a significantly larger cumulative share of the repertoire in normal lung than in tumor tissue. Neither the sequencing platform nor unique molecular identifiers are mentioned in the methods. TCR diversity was significantly higher in younger patients, and higher tumor TCR diversity was associated with shorter overall and disease-free survival. Tumor tissue showed significantly higher TCR diversity (inverse Simpson) than normal lung tissue, at roughly 390 vs 170 (P = 0.0075, Mann-Whitney U test). Peripheral blood was not sequenced, so blood TCRbeta repertoires in these lung cancer patients were not examined.

CDR1 and CDR2, per the germline V gene, are SGHRS and YFSETQ. V loses 4 bases at its end and J loses 3 bases; junction bases beyond the gene matches: 3. Spanning cysteine to phenylalanine, the CDR3 consists of 13 amino acids. Just CDR3 DNA is preserved here, 39 bases in frame from base 1. The chain is encoded by TRBV5-1 joined to TRBJ2-5; TRBD1 matches 7 bases in the middle. The receptor comes from a woman in her thirties or forties with non-small cell lung cancer. The sample comprised lung tumor tissue. The DNA is TGCGCCAGCAGCACGGGGACAGAAGAGACCCAGTACTTC. Translated, this gives CASSTGTEETQYF.